One and the same sample provided the 22 T cell receptor beta chains below, sequenced in a study of shared clonotypes between healthy human individuals. Some clones are missing from TCRdb's copy, which holds only in-frame ones; the method was immunoSEQ multiplex PCR. Of roughly 1.5 million clones listed, 95% to 99% were seen once; the top ten hold about 0.4%. Sequencing used naive CD4+ T cells sorted from blood. Described subset: CD45RA+ positively selected. All receptors derive from a young man in good health.

Comment on this clone: The sample has other DNA sequences that encode this CDR3 too. The chain employs TRBV5-1 and TRBJ2-5; the match to TRBD2 covers 12 bases. The CDR3 covers 15 residues. CDR1 is SGHRS and CDR2 is YFSETQ in the germline V gene. J gave up 2 bases and V 5 bases, and 4 bases lay outside the gene matches. CDR3: CASSSGLAGQETQYF. The DNA of the CDR3 is TGCGCCAGCAGTAGCGGACTAGCGGGACAAGAGACCCAGTACTTC.

The chain couples TRBV29-1 to TRBJ2-7; 11 bases are a match to TRBD2. Per germline, CDR1 SQVTM and CDR2 ANQGSEA. This CDR3 is 15 amino acids long. The ends lost 5 bases at V and 6 bases at J; junction bases unmatched: 12. The CDR3 reads CSVRVRLAGGTEQYF. The CDR3 DNA sequence: TGCAGCGTTAGAGTGCGGCTAGCGGGAGGAACCGAGCAGTACTTC.

The gene calls are TRBV10-1 and TRBJ1-2; D not certain. The V gene's germline CDR1 is WNHNN and CDR2 SYGVQD (reference sequence). The CDR3 length is 13 residues. Trimming removed 0 bases at V and 4 bases at J, with 6 bases between. DNA for the CDR3: TGCGCCAGCAGTGAGTCCCCTACCTATGGCTACACCTTC. Its protein is CASSESPTYGYTF.

The V and J genes are TRBV11-3 and TRBJ2-2; D call uncertain. The CDR3 contains 15 residues. In germline, CDR1 is SGHNT, CDR2 YENEEA. V was cut by 3 bases and J by 1 base, with 9 bases left in between. The CDR3 reads CASSLTVLNTGELFF. For the CDR3, the DNA is TGTGCCAGCAGCTTGACGGTATTGAACACCGGGGAGCTGTTTTTT.

This chain uses TRBV21-1 with TRBJ2-2. TRBV21-1 corresponds to a pseudogene. This CDR3 spans 16 amino acids. In DNA, the CDR3 is TGTGCCAGCAGCAAAGACCGGGGCCGCATCACCGGGGAGCTGTTTTTT. Amino acids: CASSKDRGRITGELFF.

The chain is built from TRBV7-2 and TRBJ2-1, with 9 nucleotides matching TRBD2. The CDR3 extends over 15 amino acids. Germline CDR1 and CDR2: SGHTA and FQGNSA. V was clipped by 5 bases and J by 7 bases; unmatched bases: 9. The CDR3 reads CASSLVAGDGNEQFF. DNA of the CDR3: TGTGCCAGCAGCCTTGTAGCGGGAGATGGGAATGAGCAGTTCTTC. Full variable domain (rest looked up from reference TRBV7-2 and TRBJ2-1): GAGVSQSPSNKVTEKGKDVELRCDPISGHTALYWYRQSLGQGLEFLIYFQGNSAPDKSGLPSDRFSAERTGGSVSTLTIQRTQQEDSAVYLCASSLVAGDGNEQFFGPGTRLTVL.

The rearrangement uses TRBV9 and TRBJ2-1, with 13 bases matching TRBD2. Unmatched junction bases numbered 4, after V lost 3 bases and J lost 4 bases. Germline V lookup: CDR1 SGDLS, CDR2 YYNGEE. The CDR3 is 16 residues long. CDR3 sequence: CASSAGGLAGYNEQFF. The CDR3 coding sequence is TGTGCCAGCAGCGCCGGGGGACTAGCGGGGTACAATGAGCAGTTCTTC.

V and J are TRBV29-1 and TRBJ1-2; D perhaps matches TRBD1 (5 bases). The CDR3 length is 17 residues. V was clipped by 0 bases and J by 3 bases, with 20 bases between them. Germline V lookup: CDR1 SQVTM, CDR2 ANQGSEA. CDR3 sequence reads: CSVEEAWQGEKDYGYTF. CDR3 DNA sequence: TGCAGCGTTGAAGAGGCCTGGCAGGGTGAAAAGGACTATGGCTACACCTTC.

The chain is built from TRBV18 and TRBJ1-5; D not certain. CDR1 KGHSH and CDR2 LQKENI come from the germline V gene. The CDR3 spans 16 residues. Trimming shortened V by 0 bases and J by 5 bases, and 14 bases separated the two germline ends. The CDR3 DNA reads TGTGCCAGCTCACCACCGGGGTCTGGGCGGGATCAGCCCCAGCATTTT. Residues: CASSPPGSGRDQPQHF.

The rearrangement uses TRBV5-4 and TRBJ2-7, with D perhaps matching TRBD1 or TRBD2 (5 bases each). Trimming removed 3 bases at V and 0 bases at J, with 22 bases between. Germline values: CDR1 SGHNT, CDR2 YYREEE (reference sequence). The CDR3 extends over 18 amino acids. CDR3 sequence (DNA): TGTGCCAGCAGCTCGAGGGGCAGGTCCTATCGGAGCTCCTACGAGCAGTACTTC. Amino acids: CASSSRGRSYRSSYEQYF.

The gene calls are TRBV19 and TRBJ2-1, with D possibly matching TRBD2 (6 bases). The CDR3 has 16 residues. In germline, CDR1 is LNHDA, CDR2 SQIVND (reference sequence). With 3 bases removed from V and 4 bases from J, the gap between germline ends came to 16 bases. The CDR3: CASSIFGSDIYNEQFF. The DNA of the CDR3 is TGTGCCAGTAGTATTTTCGGGAGCGACATTTACAATGAGCAGTTCTTC.

The CDR3 protein is CASSGRAGGADTQYF. CDR3 nucleotide sequence: TGTGCCAGCAGTGGCCGAGCGGGAGGGGCGGATACGCAGTATTTT. The chain has TRBV6-1 and TRBJ2-3; 10 positions match TRBD2. CDR3 length: 15 amino acids. CDR1 is MNHNS and CDR2 is SASEGT in the germline V gene. With 4 bases clipped from V and 6 bases from J, the junction kept 7 bases outside the gene matches.

The chain is built from TRBV7-9 and TRBJ1-2; 7 nucleotides align to TRBD1. The CDR3 spans 17 residues. The germline V gene encodes CDR1 SEHNR and CDR2 FQNEAQ (reference sequence). The trim removed 7 bases at V and 0 bases at J, leaving 14 bases unmatched. The DNA of the CDR3 is TGTGCCAGCACACGACAGGAGACAGGGCAATCTAACTATGGCTACACCTTC. It yields the protein CASTRQETGQSNYGYTF.

The chain is built from TRBV5-4 and TRBJ2-7; 10 bases are shared with TRBD2. The CDR3 runs to 15 residues. V lost 5 bases, J lost 3 bases, and 8 bases stayed unmatched. Germline lookup yields CDR1 SGHNT and CDR2 YYREEE (reference sequence). CDR3 bases: TGTGCCAGCAGTCAGGGACTAGCGTATCGCTACGAGCAGTACTTC. This gives the protein CASSQGLAYRYEQYF. The entire variable domain, with the rest obtained from reference TRBV5-4 and TRBJ2-7, is as follows: ETGVTQSPTHLIKTRGQQVTLRCSSQSGHNTVSWYQQALGQGPQFIFQYYREEENGRGNFPPRFSGLQFPNYSSELNVNALELDDSALYLCASSQGLAYRYEQYFGPGTRLTVT.

For this clone: Other DNA sequences of this sample code for an identical CDR3. The V call is TRBV27, the J call TRBJ2-7, with TRBD1 matching 10 bases. The V and J ends lost 6 bases and 4 bases, in that order; junction bases with no gene match: 3. The CDR3 consists of 13 residues. The germline gives CDR1 MNHEY, CDR2 SMNVEV (reference sequence). DNA for the CDR3: TGTGCCAGCAGCCCGGGACAGGGGTACGAGCAGTACTTC. It encodes CASSPGQGYEQYF.

The J gene is TRBJ2-2, the V gene TRBV7-2, with D tentatively TRBD2 (5 bases). This CDR3 comprises 13 residues. The germline gives CDR1 SGHTA, CDR2 FQGNSA. The germline V and J ends were trimmed by 5 bases and 7 bases, with 11 bases remaining between them. The CDR3 sequence is CASSTRYIGELFF. The CDR3 region has the DNA TGTGCCAGCAGCACTAGATATATCGGGGAGCTGTTTTTT.

The V gene is TRBV15, the J gene TRBJ2-3; D gene unclear. The CDR3 contains 15 residues. Germline V gene lookup returns CDR1 LNHNV and CDR2 YYDKDF (reference sequence). V dropped 0 bases and J dropped 7 bases, with 14 bases sitting between them. The CDR3 loop is CATSRDSPGHNTQYF. The CDR3 coding sequence is TGTGCCACCAGCAGAGATAGCCCCGGCCACAATACGCAGTATTTT.

DNA for the CDR3: TGTGCCAGCAGCCCGGAGGGACGGATAACAGGGGAAGAGACCCAGTACTTC. It yields the protein CASSPEGRITGEETQYF. The J gene is TRBJ2-5, the V gene TRBV5-4, with D tentatively TRBD1 (7 bases). Trimming removed 4 bases at V and 3 bases at J, with 22 bases between. CDR3 length equals 17 residues. CDR1 and CDR2 from the germline V gene are SGHNT and YYREEE (reference sequence).

The chain is built from TRBV18 and TRBJ2-6; weak D call: TRBD1 (6 bases). Trimming pared 6 bases from V and 1 base from J, leaving 10 bases between. CDR1 is KGHSH, CDR2 LQKENI, per germline. The CDR3 totals 15 residues. The CDR3 DNA reads TGTGCCAGCTCGCAACAGGGATCTGGGGCCAACGTCCTGACTTTC. Translated, it gives CASSQQGSGANVLTF.

To note about this clone: Other DNA sequences in this sample translate to the same CDR3. CDR3 in DNA: TGTGCCAGCAGCTTGGCCGGCAGGGGGAACACCGGGGAGCTGTTTTTT. It codes for CASSLAGRGNTGELFF. The V call is TRBV5-4, the J call TRBJ2-2; tentative D call: TRBD1 (6 bases). V lost 0 bases to trimming and J lost 1 base, with 10 bases between them. The V gene's germline CDR1 is SGHNT and CDR2 YYREEE (reference sequence). There are 16 residues in the CDR3.

The V gene is TRBV6-5, the J gene TRBJ1-3, with unresolved D. The V and J ends lost 8 bases and 0 bases respectively, with 14 bases between them. The CDR3 loop spans 15 amino acids. CDR1 is MNHEY, CDR2 SVGAGI, per germline. The CDR3 spells CASGRIHSSGNTIYF. The CDR3 DNA follows: TGTGCCAGCGGACGGATCCACAGCTCTGGAAACACCATATATTTT.

The rearrangement uses TRBV7-2 and TRBJ2-1; 8 positions agree with TRBD2. Germline V gene data show CDR1 as SGHTA and CDR2 as FQGNSA. The CDR3 runs to 15 residues. V lost 6 bases to trimming and J lost 4 bases; unmatched junction nucleotides: 8. CDR3 nucleotide sequence: TGTGCCAGCAGGAGTTTAGCGGGGCTTTACAATGAGCAGTTCTTC. Translated, it gives CASRSLAGLYNEQFF.